Shown below are 7 T cell receptor beta chains from a single sample sequenced in a study of blood T cell repertoires in COVID-19. Method: immunoSEQ multiplex PCR; TCRdb's copy keeps in-frame clones and lacks some. The table lists 150,000 to 200,000 clones, roughly 84% of them singletons. The sequencing sample was made of PBMCs or T cells enriched from blood (not recorded which). The receptors here all came from a human donor with acute COVID-19. The donor label of this sample is uncertain.

The chain combines TRBV5-1 with TRBJ1-2, with D maybe TRBD1 (5 bases). CDR3 length: 16 residues. V gave up 0 bases and J gave up 3 bases, with 15 bases separating them. Germline CDR1 and CDR2: SGHRS and YFSETQ. In DNA, the CDR3 is TGCGCCAGCAGCTTGGGCGGGGGTCGGGTCCACTATGGCTACACCTTC. Translated: CASSLGGGRVHYGYTF.

This chain uses TRBV3-1 (or the pseudogene TRBV3-2) with TRBJ2-7; no reliable D call. Germline assignment: CDR1 LGHDT and CDR2 YNNKEL (reference sequence). The CDR3 has 15 residues. Trimming cost V 4 bases and J 3 bases, with 16 bases left between them. CDR3 coding DNA: TGTGCCAGCAGCCGCGCCCCGGAAACGGGCTACGAGCAGTACTTC. Protein product: CASSRAPETGYEQYF.

This chain joins TRBV15 and TRBJ1-1; TRBD1 is a possible D gene (6 bases). Per the germline V gene, CDR1 is LNHNV and CDR2 is YYDKDF (reference sequence). V was shortened by 4 bases and J by 0 bases, with 9 bases between the two germline ends. The CDR3 runs to 14 residues. The CDR3 sequence: CATSTQGLNTEAFF. The CDR3 DNA reads TGTGCCACCAGCACACAGGGACTGAACACTGAAGCTTTCTTT.

This chain uses TRBV5-1 with TRBJ2-1, with 9 bases that match TRBD1. CDR1 and CDR2 (germline): SGHRS, YFSETQ. The CDR3 has 16 amino acids. The ends lost 1 base at V and 7 bases at J; junction bases unmatched: 9. CDR3 nucleotides: TGCGCCAGCAGCTTGACAGGGGGCCTCTGGATAAATGAGCAGTTCTTC. Amino acid sequence: CASSLTGGLWINEQFF.

This clone came up a few times. CDR3 sequence: CSAITGNGYTF. CDR3 coding DNA: TGCAGTGCTATTACAGGGAATGGCTACACCTTC. V usage is TRBV20-1 and J usage is TRBJ1-2; perhaps TRBD1 as D (6 bases). The CDR3 totals 11 residues. Trimming left V 4 bases short and J 6 bases short, with 9 bases between. The V gene's germline CDR1 is DFQATT and CDR2 SNEGSKA (reference sequence).

The rearrangement links TRBV4-1 to TRBJ2-7; 7 bases agree with TRBD2. This CDR3 comprises 15 residues. With 4 bases clipped from V and 2 bases from J, the junction kept 8 bases outside the gene matches. CDR1 and CDR2 from the germline V gene are MGHRA and YSYEKL. The CDR3 DNA follows: TGCGCCAGCAGCCTCACGGGGGGAAACGCCTACGAGCAGTACTTC. It codes for CASSLTGGNAYEQYF.

The rearrangement uses TRBV3-1 (or the pseudogene TRBV3-2) and TRBJ1-3; D remains ambiguous. From germline, CDR1 is LGHDT and CDR2 YNNKEL (reference sequence). V lost 1 base and J 3 bases, leaving 10 bases between the germline ends. This CDR3 spans 15 amino acids. Written as DNA, the CDR3 is TGTGCCAGCAGCCAAGGTAGAGGTAATGGAAACACCATATATTTT. Translation gives CASSQGRGNGNTIYF.